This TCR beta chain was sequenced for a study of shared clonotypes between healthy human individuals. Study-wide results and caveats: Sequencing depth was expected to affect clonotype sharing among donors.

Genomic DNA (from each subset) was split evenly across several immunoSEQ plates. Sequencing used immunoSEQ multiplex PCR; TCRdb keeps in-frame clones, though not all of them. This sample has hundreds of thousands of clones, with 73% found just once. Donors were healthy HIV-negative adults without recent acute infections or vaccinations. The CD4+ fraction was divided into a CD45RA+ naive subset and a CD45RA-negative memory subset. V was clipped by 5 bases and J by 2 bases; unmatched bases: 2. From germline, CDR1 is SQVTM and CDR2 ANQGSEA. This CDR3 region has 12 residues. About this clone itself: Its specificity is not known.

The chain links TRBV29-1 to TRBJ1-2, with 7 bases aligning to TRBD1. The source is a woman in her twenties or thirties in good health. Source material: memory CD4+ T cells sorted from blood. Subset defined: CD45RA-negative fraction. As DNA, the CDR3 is TGCAGCGTTATACAGGGGAACTATGGCTACACCTTC. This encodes CSVIQGNYGYTF. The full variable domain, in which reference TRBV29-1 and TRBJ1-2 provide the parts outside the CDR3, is SAVISQKPSRDICQRGTSLTIQCQVDSQVTMMFWYRQQPGQSLTLIATANQGSEATYESGFVIDKFPISRPNLTFSTLTVSNMSPEDSSIYLCSVIQGNYGYTFGSGTRLTVV.